The 23 T cell receptor beta chains presented below share a single source sample, sequenced in a study of CD8+ T cells in alopecia areata. Treatment indicated: oral pan-JAK inhibitor, 5-10 mg twice daily. Sequencing used cDNA as its template, made by extracting RNA and reverse transcribing it. Sequencing used immunoSEQ multiplex PCR; TCRdb keeps in-frame clones, though not all of them. This sample has some 220,000 clones; around 57% occur once, and the top ten carry roughly 1.5%. The specimen was CD4+ T cells sorted from blood, collected at week 4, from a patient treated with tofacitinib. The receptors originated from a human donor with alopecia areata.

This clone was seen only a few times. V is TRBV7-9 and J is TRBJ1-2; D gene ambiguous. The CDR3 totals 13 residues. Per the germline V gene, CDR1 is SEHNR and CDR2 is FQNEAQ (reference sequence). V gave up 5 bases and J gave up 8 bases, with 15 bases separating them. This CDR3 is CASSPEGVRGYTF. CDR3 DNA sequence: TGTGCCAGCAGCCCCGAGGGCGTTCGAGGCTACACCTTC.

This chain links TRBV7-2 with TRBJ2-7; 8 positions agree with TRBD1. The CDR3 consists of 15 residues. Losses at the gene ends were 2 bases for V and 2 bases for J; bases not matched to a gene: 5. Germline-derived CDR1 and CDR2 are SGHTA and FQGNSA. The CDR3 nucleotides are TGTGCCAGCAGCTTATCACCGGGACAGGCCTACGAGCAGTACTTC. Residues: CASSLSPGQAYEQYF.

This clone came up a few times. CDR3 in DNA: TGTGCCAGCAGCTTTCGGGATGGGGCCGGGGAGCTGTTTTTT. Amino acid sequence: CASSFRDGAGELFF. The rearrangement joins TRBV5-6 to TRBJ2-2; TRBD2 is a possible D gene (5 bases). This CDR3 is 14 amino acids long. Germline assignment: CDR1 SGHDT and CDR2 YYEEEE. V lost 2 bases to trimming and J lost 6 bases, with 11 bases between them.

This clone was counted between two and nine times. The chain is built from TRBV29-1 and TRBJ1-2, with TRBD1 identical over 8 bases. Looked up from germline, CDR1 is SQVTM and CDR2 is ANQGSEA. Germline trimming cut 3 bases from V and 6 bases from J; bases unmatched to any gene: 9. The CDR3 is made up of 14 amino acids. The CDR3 is CSVDPGQEMHGYTF. DNA of the CDR3: TGCAGCGTTGATCCGGGACAGGAAATGCATGGCTACACCTTC.

DNA of the CDR3: TGCAGCGTCTTGCGGACTTCCTCCTCGGACTATGGCTACACCTTC. Translation: CSVLRTSSSDYGYTF. The V gene is TRBV29-1, the J gene TRBJ1-2; D is uncertain. The CDR3 loop spans 15 amino acids. Germline loops: CDR1 SQVTM, CDR2 ANQGSEA. The germline V and J ends were trimmed by 6 bases and 3 bases, with 20 bases remaining between them.

A few counts support this clone. The chain uses TRBV7-2 and TRBJ1-4, with D uncertain. The CDR3 has 12 residues. The germline CDR1 and CDR2 sequences are SGHTA and FQGNSA. Trimming pared 1 base from V and 7 bases from J, leaving 4 bases between. CDR3 DNA sequence: TGTGCCAGCAGCTTAGTTTCTGAAAAACTGTTTTTT. Translated, it gives CASSLVSEKLFF.

The chain has TRBV29-1 and TRBJ1-6; D remains ambiguous. Trimming pared 5 bases from V and 7 bases from J, leaving 12 bases between. Germline CDR1 reads SQVTM; CDR2 reads ANQGSEA. The CDR3 length is 13 residues. The CDR3 DNA is TGCAGCGTTTTGATGGCGGGGAATTCACCCCTCCACTTT. Its protein is CSVLMAGNSPLHF.

This clone appeared a few times. The V gene is TRBV6-5, the J gene TRBJ2-1; tentatively, D is TRBD1 (6 bases). The V end was cut by 4 bases, the J end by 3 bases, with 7 bases between. There are 13 residues in the CDR3. The germline V gene has CDR1 MNHEY and CDR2 SVGAGI. The CDR3: CASSSQGYNEQFF. The CDR3, as DNA: TGTGCCAGCAGTTCACAGGGCTACAATGAGCAGTTCTTC.

The J gene is TRBJ1-5, the V gene TRBV28; D call uncertain. Looked up from germline, CDR1 is MDHEN and CDR2 is SYDVKM. This CDR3 region has 12 residues. The CDR3 nucleotides are TGTACATCAGGACTTCTGAATCAGCCCCAGCATTTT. Translating gives CTSGLLNQPQHF.

The chain links TRBV10-3 to TRBJ2-3, with TRBD2 matching 10 bases. The V and J ends lost 10 bases and 4 bases, in that order; junction bases with no gene match: 8. The CDR3 sequence is 14 residues long. Per the germline V gene, CDR1 is ENHRY and CDR2 is SYGVKD. CDR3 nucleotides: TGTGCCAATGCCGGGACTAGCGAATCAGATACGCAGTATTTT. This translates into CANAGTSESDTQYF.

V gene TRBV29-1 combines with J gene TRBJ1-2; 7 nucleotides match TRBD1. CDR3 length: 13 residues. CDR1 and CDR2 from the germline V gene are SQVTM and ANQGSEA. Trimming at V came to 7 bases and at J to 8 bases, leaving 13 bases not matched to a gene. CDR3 DNA: TGCAGCGCAGGCTCCGGGACAGCAGAAGGCTACACCTTC. Encoded protein: CSAGSGTAEGYTF.

This clone appeared many times. Different DNA sequences within this sample yield the same CDR3. This sequence joins TRBV6-5 and TRBJ2-1; possibly TRBD2 for D (6 bases). Germline V gives CDR1 MNHEY, CDR2 SVGAGI. This CDR3 has 15 amino acids. With 4 bases removed from V and 0 bases from J, the gap between germline ends came to 10 bases. Written as DNA, the CDR3 is TGTGCCAGCAGTTTTGCGGGGAGCTCCTACAATGAGCAGTTCTTC. Its protein product is CASSFAGSSYNEQFF.

The chain carries TRBV5-6 and TRBJ2-7; TRBD1 might be the D (6 bases). The V end was cut by 2 bases, the J end by 1 base, with 13 bases between. Germline V gene sequence: CDR1 SGHDT, CDR2 YYEEEE. CDR3 size: 15 residues. The CDR3 coding sequence is TGTGCCAGCAGCTTACTACCGGGACAATCCTACGAGCAGTACTTC. Translation: CASSLLPGQSYEQYF.

This clone was counted only a few times. The rearrangement links TRBV10-3 to TRBJ2-7; weak D call: TRBD1 (5 bases). The CDR3 consists of 13 residues. The germline CDR1 and CDR2 sequences are ENHRY and SYGVKD. Trimming pared 2 bases from V and 3 bases from J, leaving 8 bases between. The CDR3 bases are TGTGCCATCAGTGAGACGGACATCTACGAGCAGTACTTC. As protein: CAISETDIYEQYF.

This clone has only a few counts. The rearrangement uses TRBV4-3 and TRBJ1-1; possible D gene TRBD1, 5 bases. This CDR3 contains 15 residues. The germline gives CDR1 LGHNA, CDR2 YSLEER. Trimming pared 0 bases from V and 5 bases from J, leaving 13 bases between. This CDR3 is CASSQDMGGGTEAFF. The DNA for the CDR3 is TGCGCCAGCAGCCAAGATATGGGGGGAGGGACTGAAGCTTTCTTT.

V gene TRBV2 combines with J gene TRBJ2-1, with 8 bases identical to TRBD2. Looked up from germline, CDR1 is SNHLY and CDR2 is FYNNEI. The CDR3 runs 14 residues. J was trimmed by 5 bases and V by 8 bases; bases with no gene match: 8. The CDR3 bases are TGTGCCAGCTCGCCGAGTAGCGGGGACAATGAGCAGTTCTTC. Protein: CASSPSSGDNEQFF.

In its sample, this clone was seen once. V and J are TRBV30 and TRBJ2-1, with D maybe TRBD2 (5 bases). The germline CDR1 and CDR2 sequences are GTSNPN and SVGIG (reference sequence). CDR3 length: 12 residues. Trimming left V 4 bases short and J 4 bases short, with 8 bases between. DNA of the CDR3: TGTGCCTGGACGGGAACGTACAATGAGCAGTTCTTC. Translated, it gives CAWTGTYNEQFF.

The chain links TRBV29-1 to TRBJ2-7; 11 bases agree with TRBD1. With 7 bases clipped from V and 7 bases from J, the junction kept 12 bases outside the gene matches. Germline V gene data show CDR1 as SQVTM and CDR2 as ANQGSEA. The CDR3 extends over 14 amino acids. The CDR3 loop is CSGRDRGISGEQYF. CDR3 DNA: TGCAGCGGACGGGACAGGGGGATTTCAGGGGAGCAGTACTTC.

In DNA, the CDR3 is TGCAGCGTTGAAAAGGGAGTTCGTGGGGAGCTGTTTTTT. It specifies CSVEKGVRGELFF. This chain links TRBV29-1 with TRBJ2-2, with D tentatively TRBD2 (5 bases). Trimming took off 2 bases at V and 8 bases at J, with 12 bases between the two ends. Germline CDR1 is SQVTM and CDR2 is ANQGSEA. The CDR3 has 13 residues.

V is TRBV29-1 and J is TRBJ2-7; the match to TRBD2 covers 8 bases. This CDR3 region has 13 residues. The germline CDR1 and CDR2 sequences are SQVTM and ANQGSEA. V shed 6 bases, J shed 5 bases, and the junction held 9 bases outside the gene matches. The CDR3 spells CSVQSGGSDEQYF. The CDR3 DNA reads TGCAGCGTCCAAAGCGGGGGTAGCGACGAGCAGTACTTC.

The chain recombines TRBV18 with TRBJ2-5; D is unresolved. The germline V gene encodes CDR1 KGHSH and CDR2 LQKENI. With 3 bases removed from V and 1 base from J, the gap between germline ends came to 3 bases. The CDR3 is 12 amino acids. This chain's CDR3 is CASSPGQETQYF. CDR3 in DNA: TGTGCCAGCTCACCGGGCCAAGAGACCCAGTACTTC. The full variable domain, in which reference TRBV18 and TRBJ2-5 provide the parts outside the CDR3, is NAGVMQNPRHLVRRRGQEARLRCSPMKGHSHVYWYRQLPEEGLKFMVYLQKENIIDESGMPKERFSAEFPKEGPSILRIQQVVRGDSAAYFCASSPGQETQYFGPGTRLLVL.

The chain employs TRBV9 and TRBJ2-7; weak D call: TRBD1 (6 bases). The CDR3 is 15 amino acids. Germline-derived CDR1 and CDR2 are SGDLS and YYNGEE. The germline V and J ends were trimmed by 0 bases and 5 bases, with 15 bases remaining between them. The CDR3 is CASSVGVRGSDEQYF. CDR3 sequence (DNA): TGTGCCAGCAGCGTAGGTGTCAGGGGATCGGACGAGCAGTACTTC.

V is TRBV7-6 and J is TRBJ2-2; D ambiguous. V was clipped by 1 base and J by 3 bases, with 12 bases between them. This CDR3 region has 16 residues. Germline-derived CDR1 and CDR2 are SGHVS and FNYEAQ. CDR3 sequence (DNA): TGTGCCAGCAGCTTAGGCTCCTCCTTCTACACCGGGGAGCTGTTTTTT. Its protein product is CASSLGSSFYTGELFF. The complete variable domain, with remaining parts taken from reference TRBV7-6 and TRBJ2-2, reads GAGVSQSPRYKVTKRGQDVALRCDPISGHVSLYWYRQALGQGPEFLTYFNYEAQQDKSGLPNDRFSAERPEGSISTLTIQRTEQRDSAMYRCASSLGSSFYTGELFFGEGSRLTVL.